These 31 T cell receptor beta chains originate from one sample sequenced in a study of OX40 agonist ivuxolimab in advanced cancers. Sequencing was performed with immunoSEQ multiplex PCR; in TCRdb, only in-frame clones are kept and a portion is missing. The table lists about 60,000 clones, about 83% of them singletons. The sample consisted of CD4+ or CD8+ T cells sorted from blood, taken in a trial of the OX40 agonist ivuxolimab. The source is an adult with an advanced solid tumor such as melanoma, head and neck, liver or kidney cancer.

This chain uses TRBV7-7 with TRBJ2-1, with no clear D. Per germline, CDR1 SSHAT and CDR2 FNYEAQ (reference sequence). Trimming cost V 2 bases and J 5 bases, with 7 bases left between them. The CDR3 has 13 amino acids. CDR3 in DNA: TGTGCCAGCAGCTTATACGCCGACAATGAGCAGTTCTTC. This codes for CASSLYADNEQFF.

This chain uses TRBV19 with TRBJ2-6; no clear D gene. Trimming cost V 5 bases and J 0 bases, with 11 bases left between them. The CDR3 has 16 amino acids. The germline gives CDR1 LNHDA, CDR2 SQIVND (reference sequence). The CDR3 is CASSGRGDSGANVLTF. CDR3 sequence (DNA): TGTGCCAGTAGTGGACGAGGAGACTCTGGGGCCAACGTCCTGACTTTC.

This chain connects TRBV21-1 to TRBJ2-7; the table's D call, TRBD1, has no DNA check behind it. TRBV21-1 constitutes a pseudogene. CDR3 length: 16 amino acids. In DNA, the CDR3 is TGTGCCAGCAGCCCCCGCCGGACAGGGATTACCTACGAGCAGTACTTC. Translation gives CASSPRRTGITYEQYF.

The CDR3 DNA reads TGTGCCAGCAGTTATGGGGACAGGGATTACACTGAAGCTTTCTTT. This codes for CASSYGDRDYTEAFF. This chain links TRBV6-5 with TRBJ1-1, with 9 bases matching TRBD1. Germline values: CDR1 MNHEY, CDR2 SVGAGI. The CDR3 extends over 15 amino acids. J gave up 3 bases and V 3 bases, and 5 bases lay outside the gene matches.

The chain employs TRBV10-3 and TRBJ2-5; maybe TRBD1 (6 bases). The J call may be in error: the DNA end matches TRBJ2-7 better. Germline CDR1 ENHRY, CDR2 SYGVKD. The CDR3 length is 16 residues. In nucleotides, the CDR3 is TGTGCCATCAGTGGAACAGGGCTACTTCTTTCCTACGAGCAGTACTTC. This sequence encodes CAISGTGLLLSYEQYF.

The chain is built from TRBV5-4 and TRBJ2-7, with TRBD1 matching 10 bases. Per the germline V gene, CDR1 is SGHNT and CDR2 is YYREEE (reference sequence). This CDR3 has 13 amino acids. J was trimmed by 10 bases and V by 2 bases; bases with no gene match: 6. The CDR3 DNA follows: TGTGCCAGCAGCTTAGGGGACAGGGGAAGTCAGTACTTC. Its translation: CASSLGDRGSQYF. Full variable domain (rest looked up from reference TRBV5-4 and TRBJ2-7): ETGVTQSPTHLIKTRGQQVTLRCSSQSGHNTVSWYQQALGQGPQFIFQYYREEENGRGNFPPRFSGLQFPNYSSELNVNALELDDSALYLCASSLGDRGSQYFGPGTRLTVT.

The chain uses TRBV14 and TRBJ2-5, with 10 bases identical to TRBD2. The CDR3 sequence is 16 residues long. CDR1 is SGHDN and CDR2 is FVKESK in the germline V gene. The V gene end was trimmed by 1 base and the J gene end by 3 bases; junction bases not matched to a gene: 5. CDR3 in amino acids: CASSQGATSGKETQYF. Written as DNA, the CDR3 is TGTGCCAGCAGCCAAGGTGCAACTAGCGGGAAAGAGACCCAGTACTTC.

V usage is TRBV6-5 and J usage is TRBJ1-1; 7 bases fit TRBD1. The CDR3 covers 14 residues. Germline lookup yields CDR1 MNHEY and CDR2 SVGAGI. The V gene end was trimmed by 2 bases and the J gene end by 5 bases; junction bases not matched to a gene: 5. Here the CDR3 reads CASSYDRGRTEAFF. DNA for the CDR3: TGTGCCAGCAGTTACGATAGGGGGCGGACTGAAGCTTTCTTT.

This rearrangement joins TRBV4-3 to TRBJ1-2, with TRBD1 identical over 7 bases. The length of the CDR3 is 16 residues. From germline, CDR1 is LGHNA and CDR2 YSLEER. V lost 2 bases, J lost 1 base, and 7 bases stayed unmatched. As DNA, the CDR3 is TGCGCCAGCAGCCAATTAAGACAGGGACATAACTATGGCTACACCTTC. Residues: CASSQLRQGHNYGYTF.

The chain has TRBV27 and TRBJ1-2, with D tentatively TRBD1 (5 bases). Trimming cost V 8 bases and J 0 bases, with 22 bases left between them. CDR1 MNHEY and CDR2 SMNVEV come from the germline V gene (reference sequence). This CDR3 has 17 residues. The CDR3 coding sequence is TGTGCCAGCGGAAAGGTGGGGGGGGTGGAGGCTAACTATGGCTACACCTTC. This encodes CASGKVGGVEANYGYTF.

This clone was seen a few times. The chain employs TRBV19 and TRBJ2-1, with unresolved D. Germline assignment: CDR1 LNHDA and CDR2 SQIVND (reference sequence). V lost 2 bases and J lost 3, with 14 bases in between. The CDR3 is 16 amino acids. CDR3 protein: CASSIRVNGRYNEQFF. The CDR3 nucleotides are TGTGCCAGTAGTATAAGGGTAAATGGACGCTACAATGAGCAGTTCTTC.

The V and J genes are TRBV18 and TRBJ1-4; a weak D match, TRBD1 (5 bases). CDR1 is KGHSH and CDR2 is LQKENI in the germline V gene. The CDR3 is 15 amino acids. V gave up 5 bases and J gave up 8 bases, with 18 bases separating them. The CDR3 here is CASSTAARGAEKLFF. DNA for the CDR3: TGTGCCAGCTCAACGGCGGCGAGGGGCGCGGAAAAACTGTTTTTT.

The rearrangement joins TRBV5-1 to TRBJ2-7; TRBD2 matches at 13 bases. The CDR3 runs 15 residues. V shed 4 bases and J 5 bases; nucleotides not matched to a gene: 6. Germline lookup yields CDR1 SGHRS and CDR2 YFSETQ. The CDR3: CASSIGTSGDHEQYF. CDR3 nucleotides: TGCGCCAGCAGCATCGGGACTAGCGGGGATCACGAGCAGTACTTC.

The rearrangement uses TRBV4-3 and TRBJ2-1; D ambiguous. The CDR3 has 15 amino acids. Per the germline V gene, CDR1 is LGHNA and CDR2 is YSLEER. With 1 base removed from V and 4 bases from J, the gap between germline ends came to 11 bases. CDR3 residues: CASSQGSGPYNEQFF. The CDR3 DNA is TGCGCCAGCAGCCAAGGGTCAGGTCCTTACAATGAGCAGTTCTTC.

V usage is TRBV7-3 and J usage is TRBJ2-2; D call uncertain. Germline values: CDR1 SGHTA, CDR2 FQGTGA. V gave up 5 bases and J gave up 5 bases, with 9 bases separating them. There are 13 residues in the CDR3. CDR3 DNA sequence: TGTGCCAGCAGCGAACCGTGGACCGGGGAGCTGTTTTTT. Its protein is CASSEPWTGELFF.

In its sample, this clone was seen once. CDR3 nucleotides: TGTGCCAGCAGCGCTTCCCCGGCGCAGGGTGAGACCCAGTACTTC. It is translated as CASSASPAQGETQYF. The genes are TRBV9 and TRBJ2-5; D is possibly TRBD1 (5 bases). Germline CDR1 is SGDLS and CDR2 is YYNGEE. The V and J ends lost 3 bases and 5 bases respectively, with 17 bases between them. This CDR3 region has 15 residues.

CDR3 sequence reads: CASSVEAGANTGELFF. DNA for the CDR3: TGTGCCAGCAGCGTAGAAGCGGGAGCCAACACCGGGGAGCTGTTTTTT. The V and J genes are TRBV9 and TRBJ2-2; the match to TRBD2 covers 8 bases. V lost 0 bases to trimming and J lost 2 bases; unmatched junction nucleotides: 3. The CDR3 is 16 amino acids. Germline V gene sequence: CDR1 SGDLS, CDR2 YYNGEE.

This clone was seen more than once but under ten times. The rearrangement joins TRBV6-5 to TRBJ2-3, with TRBD2 matching over 11 bases. The CDR3 has 16 residues. Losses at the gene ends were 4 bases for V and 3 bases for J; bases not matched to a gene: 6. Germline CDR1 and CDR2: MNHEY and SVGAGI. The CDR3 region is CASSFLAGGPTDTQYF. In nucleotides, the CDR3 is TGTGCCAGCAGTTTCTTAGCGGGGGGGCCGACAGATACGCAGTATTTT.

This clone appeared a single time. The CDR3 loop reads CASSQGSGAQYEQYF. The CDR3 DNA is TGTGCCAGCAGCCAGGGGTCAGGGGCGCAGTACGAGCAGTACTTC. J is TRBJ2-7 and V is TRBV4-2; D possibly corresponds to TRBD1 (6 bases). V was clipped by 3 bases and J by 4 bases, with 16 bases between them. The germline V gene encodes CDR1 LGHNA and CDR2 YNFKEQ. The length of the CDR3 is 15 residues.

This clone has only one observation. The J gene is TRBJ2-7, the V gene TRBV19; D may be TRBD1 (6 bases). V was clipped by 5 bases and J by 2 bases, with 13 bases between them. Germline lookup yields CDR1 LNHDA and CDR2 SQIVND (reference sequence). The CDR3 contains 14 residues. In nucleotides, the CDR3 is TGTGCCAGTAGTTTTTACAGGGATGCCTACGAGCAGTACTTC. The encoded protein is CASSFYRDAYEQYF.

V usage is TRBV6-6 and J usage is TRBJ2-1, with TRBD2 identical over 11 bases. Unmatched junction bases numbered 3, after V lost 6 bases and J lost 2 bases. The germline V gene encodes CDR1 MNHNY and CDR2 SVGAGI (reference sequence). The length of the CDR3 is 15 residues. The CDR3 reads CASRFSGGAYNEQFF. The CDR3 DNA reads TGTGCCAGCAGGTTTAGCGGGGGGGCCTACAATGAGCAGTTCTTC.

For the CDR3, the DNA is TGTGCCAGCTCACCACGGGTCTCCGGGGAGCTGTTTTTT. Amino acids: CASSPRVSGELFF. The chain carries TRBV18 and TRBJ2-2; D is ambiguous. The CDR3 has 13 amino acids. Germline CDR1 is KGHSH and CDR2 is LQKENI. V lost 1 base and J 6 bases, leaving 6 bases between the germline ends.

This clone came up once. The genes are TRBV21-1 and TRBJ2-3; whether TRBD1, the table's D call, matches the DNA was not checked. TRBV21-1 is a pseudogene segment. This CDR3 has 15 residues. This chain's CDR3 is CASCPLGQRTDTQYF. The DNA of the CDR3 is TGTGCCAGCTGCCCTCTTGGACAGCGCACAGATACGCAGTATTTT.

V gene TRBV7-9 combines with J gene TRBJ2-3, with a weak D call TRBD2 (6 bases). Trimming left V 6 bases short and J 2 bases short, with 12 bases between. Germline V lookup: CDR1 SEHNR, CDR2 FQNEAQ (reference sequence). CDR3 size: 14 residues. In nucleotides, the CDR3 is TGTGCCAGCAGTTACGGGGACTTCACAGATACGCAGTATTTT. It specifies CASSYGDFTDTQYF.

The V call is TRBV7-8, the J call TRBJ1-5, with D perhaps TRBD1 (5 bases). The CDR3 has 15 amino acids. The V gene's germline CDR1 is SGHVS and CDR2 FQNEAQ. V lost 2 bases, J lost 7 bases, and 15 bases lay in between. The CDR3 sequence is CASSLRVQQGQPQHF. CDR3 nucleotides: TGTGCCAGCAGCTTAAGGGTCCAGCAGGGCCAGCCCCAGCATTTT.

This chain links TRBV29-1 with TRBJ2-7, with TRBD1 as a possible D gene (5 bases). Trimming left V 0 bases short and J 0 bases short, with 18 bases between. The length of the CDR3 is 17 residues. Per the germline V gene, CDR1 is SQVTM and CDR2 is ANQGSEA. CDR3 coding DNA: TGCAGCGTTGAAGATCTTAATGGCCAGGGAAGCTCCTACGAGCAGTACTTC. Amino acid sequence: CSVEDLNGQGSSYEQYF.

The chain joins TRBV18 to TRBJ2-1; D is unclear. V lost 3 bases, J lost 4 bases, and 10 bases lay in between. Per the germline V gene, CDR1 is KGHSH and CDR2 is LQKENI. The length of the CDR3 is 14 residues. CDR3 loop: CASSPDNGYNEQFF. CDR3 bases: TGTGCCAGCTCACCCGACAATGGATACAATGAGCAGTTCTTC.

The CDR3 is CASSFLASVSLGTQYF. As DNA, the CDR3 is TGTGCCAGCAGTTTTTTGGCTAGTGTTAGCCTGGGTACGCAGTATTTT. This rearrangement joins TRBV27 to TRBJ2-3; D gene unclear. Germline V lookup: CDR1 MNHEY, CDR2 SMNVEV (reference sequence). The V end was cut by 3 bases, the J end by 8 bases, with 21 bases between. This CDR3 has 16 residues.

This sequence joins TRBV19 and TRBJ2-1; 8 bases match TRBD2. Unmatched junction bases numbered 9, after V lost 7 bases and J lost 4 bases. The CDR3 is 15 residues long. Germline values: CDR1 LNHDA, CDR2 SQIVND (reference sequence). The CDR3 region is CASNTGGISYNEQFF. The CDR3 nucleotides are TGTGCCAGTAATACGGGGGGGATCTCTTACAATGAGCAGTTCTTC.

This chain uses TRBV5-6 with TRBJ2-5; weak D call: TRBD2 (5 bases). Germline V gene sequence: CDR1 SGHDT, CDR2 YYEEEE. This CDR3 spans 14 amino acids. The ends were cut back, 0 bases at V and 3 bases at J, with 9 bases in the middle. CDR3 DNA sequence: TGTGCCAGCAGCTTGGTGAGCGGAGAAGAGACCCAGTACTTC. Its translation is CASSLVSGEETQYF.

The chain carries TRBV5-1 and TRBJ2-3; D is possibly TRBD2 (6 bases). From germline, CDR1 is SGHRS and CDR2 YFSETQ. The CDR3 spans 15 residues. V lost 0 bases, J lost 5 bases, and 13 bases lay in between. CDR3 sequence: CASSLGQVGGDTQYF. Written as DNA, the CDR3 is TGCGCCAGCAGCTTGGGGCAGGTGGGAGGAGATACGCAGTATTTT.